Following are 32 T cell receptor beta chains from one sample sequenced in a study of blood T cells in healthy people across ages. Using a J-beta primer mix together with a sample-barcoded 5' primer, a second PCR was run for about 6 to 12 cycles. TCRdb ran MiXCR on the 5' RACE reads and lists one entry per CDR3 protein. The sample has roughly 1.6 million distinct CDR3 sequences, about 31% seen once. What was sequenced was blood. The receptor source for this set is a woman aged 30 to 39 in good health.

This clonotype has a count of ten or more. CDR3 sequence: CASSSGTGFGEQYF. The CDR3 nucleotides are TGTGCCAGCAGCTCCGGGACAGGTTTTGGCGAGCAGTACTTC. This chain joins TRBV6-6 and TRBJ2-7; 8 bases are shared with TRBD1. After removal of 6 bases from V and 6 bases from J, the junction contained 10 bases not matched to a gene. Germline V gene lookup returns CDR1 MNHNY and CDR2 SVGAGI (reference sequence). The CDR3 totals 14 residues.

The genes are TRBV29-1 and TRBJ1-2; TRBD1 is a possible D gene (5 bases). The CDR3 sequence is 16 residues long. V shed 1 base and J shed 4 bases, with 19 bases lying between them. Germline CDR1 reads SQVTM; CDR2 reads ANQGSEA. The CDR3 region is CSVEVPQAKGPYGYTF. CDR3 nucleotides: TGCAGCGTTGAAGTGCCGCAGGCCAAGGGACCCTATGGCTACACCTTC. Using reference TRBV29-1 and TRBJ1-2 for the parts outside the CDR3, the full variable domain is SAVISQKPSRDICQRGTSLTIQCQVDSQVTMMFWYRQQPGQSLTLIATANQGSEATYESGFVIDKFPISRPNLTFSTLTVSNMSPEDSSIYLCSVEVPQAKGPYGYTFGSGTRLTVV.

V is TRBV12-3 or TRBV12-4 and J is TRBJ1-1; D may be TRBD1 (5 bases). Trimming pared 6 bases from V and 0 bases from J, leaving 14 bases between. The CDR3 length is 15 residues. In DNA, the CDR3 is TGTGCCAGCAGGGGGGGAGCAAGCATGAACACTGAAGCTTTCTTT. It translates to CASRGGASMNTEAFF.

Comments on this clonotype: One junction end disagrees with the germline gene, perhaps due to a read error. V gene TRBV20-1 combines with J gene TRBJ2-1; D unresolved. Germline CDR1 reads DFQATT; CDR2 reads SNEGSKA (reference sequence). This CDR3 region has 14 residues. The CDR3 DNA sequence: TGCAGTGCGCCCGAGGCCCTCTCCTACAATGAGCGGTTCTTC. Protein product: CSAPEALSYNERFF.

The chain uses TRBV4-2 and TRBJ2-5; D call uncertain. The V gene's germline CDR1 is LGHNA and CDR2 YNFKEQ. Between the trimmed V and J ends, which lost 0 bases and 11 bases, there was a span of 16 bases. The CDR3 totals 14 residues. The CDR3 protein is CASSQETGNGGQYF. The CDR3 bases are TGTGCCAGCAGCCAAGAAACTGGGAATGGTGGGCAGTACTTC.

V is TRBV7-2 and J is TRBJ1-3; D is undetermined. The germline V gene encodes CDR1 SGHTA and CDR2 FQGNSA. The germline V and J ends were trimmed by 7 bases and 0 bases, with 16 bases remaining between them. The CDR3 length is 16 residues. CDR3 region: CASTSSGSNSGNTIYF. Here the CDR3 DNA reads TGTGCCAGCACCTCCTCGGGGTCCAACTCTGGAAACACCATATATTTT.

This chain connects TRBV7-8 to TRBJ1-4; no clear D gene. The CDR3 has 12 amino acids. Germline CDR1 and CDR2: SGHVS and FQNEAQ. With 2 bases removed from V and 7 bases from J, the gap between germline ends came to 5 bases. The CDR3 is CASSLFGEKLFF. The CDR3 DNA sequence: TGTGCCAGCAGCTTATTTGGTGAAAAACTGTTTTTT.

The CDR3 sequence is CASSLGGSLTQYF. In nucleotides, the CDR3 is TGTGCCAGCAGCTTGGGCGGGTCCCTTACGCAGTATTTT. The chain joins TRBV5-5 to TRBJ2-3; tentative D call: TRBD2 (5 bases). Germline lookup yields CDR1 SGHKS and CDR2 YYEKEE (reference sequence). CDR3 length: 13 residues. Trimming stripped 0 bases from V and 8 bases from J, with 10 bases between.

The chain is built from TRBV6-5 and TRBJ1-4; TRBD1 might be the D (5 bases). CDR3 length: 18 amino acids. The V end was cut by 0 bases, the J end by 1 base, with 15 bases between. The germline V gene encodes CDR1 MNHEY and CDR2 SVGAGI. CDR3: CASSYSSQGWVTNEKLFF. The CDR3 bases are TGTGCCAGCAGTTACTCATCCCAGGGTTGGGTAACTAATGAAAAACTGTTTTTT.

The chain uses TRBV5-6 and TRBJ2-3, with 11 bases fitting TRBD2. The CDR3 is 15 residues long. With V trimmed by 4 bases and J by 6 bases, 7 bases remained unmatched. CDR1 and CDR2 from the germline V gene are SGHDT and YYEEEE. The CDR3: CASSAPLAGGDTQYF. The CDR3, as DNA: TGTGCCAGCAGCGCCCCCCTAGCGGGAGGTGATACGCAGTATTTT.

About this clonotype itself: This could be a read error, since a much larger clone is one nucleotide away. The rearrangement links TRBV29-1 to TRBJ2-1; D perhaps matches TRBD2 (5 bases). TRBJ2-7 matches the DNA end more closely, so the J call is doubtful. The CDR3 is made up of 12 amino acids. The germline gives CDR1 SQVTM, CDR2 ANQGSEA. The CDR3, as DNA: TGCAGCGTCGGAGGAATCTACAATGAGCAGTACTTC. This encodes CSVGGIYNEQYF.

CDR3 nucleotide sequence: TGCAGTGCTGGGACTAGCACTAAATACGAGCAGTACTTC. This translates into CSAGTSTKYEQYF. The gene calls are TRBV20-1 and TRBJ2-5; 9 nucleotides match TRBD2. The J call is doubtful: the DNA matches TRBJ2-7 better. The CDR3 has 13 residues. The germline V gene encodes CDR1 DFQATT and CDR2 SNEGSKA (reference sequence).

The chain has TRBV7-8 and TRBJ2-5; D is unresolved. CDR1 SGHVS and CDR2 FQNEAQ come from the germline V gene. V shed 2 bases and J shed 3 bases, with 10 bases lying between them. This CDR3 contains 14 residues. CDR3 coding DNA: TGTGCCAGCAGCTTATGGCAAGCCGAAGAGACCCAGTACTTC. It encodes CASSLWQAEETQYF.

This clonotype was detected a few times. V usage is TRBV20-1 and J usage is TRBJ2-1; 7 bases map to TRBD2. The J segment lost 7 bases and the V segment lost 7 bases, leaving 7 bases of the junction unmatched. Germline values: CDR1 DFQATT, CDR2 SNEGSKA (reference sequence). The CDR3 runs to 12 residues. CDR3: CSGRAGVNEQFF. The CDR3 DNA follows: TGCAGTGGTAGGGCGGGAGTGAATGAGCAGTTCTTC.

The J gene is TRBJ2-2, the V gene TRBV20-1, with 7 bases aligning to TRBD2. Germline V gene lookup returns CDR1 DFQATT and CDR2 SNEGSKA (reference sequence). This CDR3 comprises 15 residues. V was clipped by 5 bases and J by 2 bases; unmatched bases: 8. CDR3 nucleotides: TGCAGTGCTCACCAAGCGGGACCCAACACCGGGGAGCTGTTTTTT. As protein: CSAHQAGPNTGELFF.

In the case of this clonotype: A much larger clone differs from this one at a single base, so this may be a read error. The chain links TRBV24-1 to TRBJ2-3, with 10 positions matching TRBD2. CDR1 and CDR2 (germline): KGHDR, SFDVKD. This CDR3 has 16 amino acids. CDR3 sequence reads: CVTSDVSGRAADTQYF. The DNA for the CDR3 is TGTGTCACCAGTGACGTGAGCGGGAGGGCCGCAGATACGCAGTATTTT.

The chain combines TRBV18 with TRBJ1-5, with D possibly TRBD1 on 5 matching bases. Germline loops: CDR1 KGHSH, CDR2 LQKENI. CDR3 size: 16 residues. Trimming shortened V by 3 bases and J by 3 bases, and 15 bases separated the two germline ends. The CDR3 sequence: CASSPNGQGLNQPQHF. Here the CDR3 DNA reads TGTGCCAGCTCACCGAACGGACAAGGGCTCAATCAGCCCCAGCATTTT.

This clonotype came up once. An end of the junction does not agree with germline; a read error may underlie this. This CDR3 reads CANSPTGYGYTF. The CDR3 DNA reads TGTGCCAACAGTCCAACAGGTTATGGCTACACCTTC. V is TRBV12-3 or TRBV12-4 and J is TRBJ1-2; tentatively, D is TRBD1 (5 bases). This CDR3 has 12 amino acids.

A remark on this clonotype: It is likely a read error, because the conserved phenylalanine at the end of the CDR3 is missing. The limits of the CDR3 on the DNA are not certain, so only TCRdb's listed CDR3 is given. The rearrangement joins TRBV7-3 to TRBJ2-1; TRBD2 is the table's D call and was not checked against the DNA. The CDR3 length is 16 residues, termini included. The V gene's germline CDR1 is SGHTA and CDR2 FQGTGA. CDR3 sequence: CASSLMTAGGWNERFT.

The CDR3 region is CASSQLDNYNEQFF. CDR3 DNA sequence: TGTGCCAGCAGCCAGCTGGACAACTACAATGAGCAGTTCTTC. The gene calls are TRBV11-2 and TRBJ2-1; TRBD1 is a possible D gene (5 bases). The CDR3 spans 14 residues. Germline CDR1 and CDR2: SGHAT and FQNNGV. The ends were cut back, 5 bases at V and 3 bases at J, with 11 bases in the middle.

A few counts support this clonotype. V is TRBV4-2 and J is TRBJ2-7; D possibly corresponds to TRBD1 (5 bases). The CDR3 length is 12 residues. The germline gives CDR1 LGHNA, CDR2 YNFKEQ. V lost 0 bases, J lost 13 bases, and 13 bases lay in between. This CDR3 reads CASSQDFGRDYF. The CDR3, as DNA: TGTGCCAGCAGCCAAGATTTTGGCAGGGATTACTTC.

This clonotype was picked up a small number of times. The chain combines TRBV10-1 with TRBJ2-7; D is unclear. Germline assignment: CDR1 WNHNN and CDR2 SYGVQD (reference sequence). The CDR3 contains 11 residues. The ends were cut back, 8 bases at V and 4 bases at J, with 9 bases in the middle. The CDR3 region is CASWFEYEQYF. The CDR3 coding sequence is TGCGCCAGCTGGTTTGAGTACGAGCAGTACTTC.

This clonotype was recorded a few times. The rearrangement uses TRBV10-3 and TRBJ1-1; perhaps TRBD1 as D (6 bases). Germline CDR1 is ENHRY and CDR2 is SYGVKD. The CDR3 totals 16 residues. Trimming stripped 0 bases from V and 2 bases from J, with 13 bases between. CDR3 region: CAISESRPGVNTEAFF. CDR3 bases: TGTGCCATCAGTGAGTCACGCCCAGGGGTAAACACTGAAGCTTTCTTT.

The CDR3 sequence is CSVVPAGDNYGYTF. The CDR3 nucleotides read TGCAGCGTTGTTCCGGCAGGGGATAACTATGGCTACACCTTC. This chain uses TRBV29-1 with TRBJ1-2, with D maybe TRBD1 (6 bases). V was cut by 4 bases and J by 1 base, with 13 bases left in between. This CDR3 comprises 14 residues. Germline V gives CDR1 SQVTM, CDR2 ANQGSEA.

The chain couples TRBV9 to TRBJ2-1; maybe TRBD2 (5 bases). From germline, CDR1 is SGDLS and CDR2 YYNGEE. This CDR3 is 14 amino acids long. V shed 0 bases and J shed 4 bases, with 8 bases lying between them. The chain's CDR3 is CASSVAAGYNEQFF. The CDR3 nucleotides read TGTGCCAGCAGCGTAGCGGCGGGTTACAATGAGCAGTTCTTC.

The chain links TRBV20-1 to TRBJ2-1; TRBD1 agrees at 9 bases. There are 17 residues in the CDR3. Germline V gene lookup returns CDR1 DFQATT and CDR2 SNEGSKA (reference sequence). With V trimmed by 0 bases and J by 10 bases, 16 bases remained unmatched. Here the CDR3 reads CSARDYLTGGAVGEQFF. The CDR3 DNA is TGCAGTGCTAGAGACTATTTGACAGGGGGTGCCGTGGGGGAGCAGTTCTTC.

Concerning this clonotype itself: One junction end disagrees with the germline gene, perhaps due to a read error. The chain employs TRBV28 and TRBJ2-7; possible D gene TRBD2, 5 bases. CDR1 and CDR2 (germline): MDHEN, SYDVKM. CDR3 length equals 16 residues. The CDR3 sequence: CVSSLNGGSTSYEQYF. The CDR3 DNA reads as TGTGTCAGCAGTTTAAATGGTGGGAGTACGTCCTACGAGCAGTACTTC.

Remarks on this clonotype: This may arise from a read error, as a much more abundant clone is one base away. The chain employs TRBV7-2 and TRBJ2-7, with 8 bases matching TRBD2. The V gene end was trimmed by 5 bases and the J gene end by 4 bases; junction bases not matched to a gene: 7. Germline CDR1 SGHTA, CDR2 FQGNSA. This CDR3 is built from 14 residues. CDR3: CASSGGGLWYEQYF. The CDR3 DNA reads TGTGCCAGCAGCGGCGGGGGGCTCTGGTACGAGCAGTACTTC.

The chain couples TRBV30 to TRBJ1-4; no definite D call. The CDR3 is 12 residues long. The V gene lost 2 bases and the J gene lost 5 bases, with 6 bases spanning the gap. Per germline, CDR1 GTSNPN and CDR2 SVGIG (reference sequence). Written as DNA, the CDR3 is TGTGCCTGGAGTATGGGGAATGAAAAACTGTTTTTT. Its protein product is CAWSMGNEKLFF.

The sample holds a few counts of this clonotype. This chain uses TRBV28 with TRBJ2-1, with TRBD2 as a possible D gene (7 bases). Germline values: CDR1 MDHEN, CDR2 SYDVKM. The CDR3 contains 14 residues. Trimming took off 7 bases at V and 6 bases at J, with 16 bases between the two ends. The CDR3 DNA sequence: TGTGCCAGCAATAGCGGGTCCAGGGGCAATGAGCAGTTCTTC. Amino acid sequence: CASNSGSRGNEQFF.

This clonotype was detected a few times. The chain joins TRBV5-1 to TRBJ1-2; tentative D call: TRBD1 (6 bases). Germline V CDR1 and CDR2: SGHRS, YFSETQ. V lost 1 base, J lost 4 bases, and 20 bases lay in between. The CDR3 consists of 17 residues. In DNA form, the CDR3 reads TGCGCCAGCAGCTTGTTAACCCTCACGGACAGTGGCTATGGCTACACCTTC. Translation gives CASSLLTLTDSGYGYTF.

This clonotype was seen a few times. The gene calls are TRBV3-1 and TRBJ2-1; 7 bases agree with TRBD1. CDR1 and CDR2 (germline): LGHDT, YNNKEL (reference sequence). Trimming removed 4 bases from V and 5 bases from J; junction bases left unmatched: 5. The CDR3 runs to 14 residues. The CDR3 sequence: CASSPGTDHNEQFF. The CDR3 DNA reads TGTGCCAGCAGCCCGGGGACAGATCACAATGAGCAGTTCTTC.